Listed here are 28 T cell receptor beta chains from one sample, sequenced in a study of post-analysis software for immune sequencing data (dated by TCRdb to the mid-2010s). Overall study results and their limits: Patients showed significantly higher frequencies than controls for 4 or 5 TRBV segments, among them TRBV5-6, TRBV5-1 and TRBV20-1.

Library creation used PCR. The reads were generated on an Illumina HiSeq 2500. To reduce PCR and sequencing biases, unique molecular identifiers were built into the TCR beta cDNA libraries. TCRdb redid the processing of the public reads, applying fastp at Q25 and MiXCR, and retained in-frame beta chains. Every distinct CDR3 protein forms one entry, paired with its most common genes and DNA. A total of approximately 730,000 distinct CDR3 sequences appear in this sample, about 43% of them only once. Over 4.5% of the sample is held by the ten biggest clonotypes. Which antigens these TCRs recognize remains unknown. The material sequenced was blood. The receptors shown here come from a girl under 18 with multiple sclerosis.

This chain uses TRBV19 with TRBJ2-7, with 7 bases aligning to TRBD1. The better agreement between TRBJ2-5 and the DNA end casts doubt on the J call. The CDR3 spans 14 residues. CDR1 is LNHDA and CDR2 is SQIVND in the germline V gene (reference sequence). This CDR3 is CASSTYRGEGTQYF. CDR3 sequence (DNA): TGTGCCAGTAGTACCTACAGGGGAGAAGGGACCCAGTACTTC.

This clonotype was recorded a few times. The chain carries TRBV7-2 and TRBJ2-7; 13 bases agree with TRBD2. The J call could be wrong; TRBJ2-4 is a better fit for the DNA end. Per germline, CDR1 SGHTA and CDR2 FQGNSA. The CDR3 loop spans 15 amino acids. CDR3 residues: CASSWTSGSRNIQYF. The CDR3 coding sequence is TGTGCCAGCAGTTGGACTAGCGGGAGCCGAAACATTCAGTACTTC.

This clonotype showed up just a few times. One end of the junction does not line up with germline, which may come from a read error. V gene TRBV13 combines with J gene TRBJ2-3; D is undetermined. Germline V lookup: CDR1 PRHDT, CDR2 FYEKMQ (reference sequence). This CDR3 is built from 12 residues. CDR3 bases: TGTGCCGGCAGCCCCCAGGCAGATACGCAGTATTTT. It specifies CAGSPQADTQYF.

A few counts support this clonotype. The chain has TRBV4-3 and TRBJ2-1; no clear D gene. The germline CDR1 and CDR2 sequences are LGHNA and YSLEER. CDR3 length equals 15 residues. Trimming removed 0 bases from V and 5 bases from J, with 11 bases in between. CDR3 sequence reads: CASSQEGVLDNEQFF. The CDR3 nucleotides read TGCGCCAGCAGCCAAGAAGGAGTTTTGGACAATGAGCAGTTCTTC.

The chain has TRBV12-3 or TRBV12-4 and TRBJ2-7; D is undetermined. Between the trimmed V and J ends, which lost 2 bases and 4 bases, there was a span of 6 bases. The CDR3 runs to 12 residues. The CDR3 protein is CASSLMVYEQYF. The CDR3 region has the DNA TGTGCCAGCAGTTTAATGGTATACGAGCAGTACTTC.

Turning to this clonotype: The junction and the germline gene differ at one end; a read error may be behind it. The gene calls are TRBV20-1 and TRBJ2-1; D gene unclear. The germline V gene encodes CDR1 DFQATT and CDR2 SNEGSKA (reference sequence). This CDR3 spans 13 amino acids. The chain's CDR3 is CSATLGFGDEQFF. Here the CDR3 DNA reads TGCAGCGCTACTCTAGGGTTCGGCGATGAGCAGTTCTTC.

This rearrangement joins TRBV7-6 to TRBJ2-1, with a possible D match to TRBD2 (6 bases). From germline, CDR1 is SGHVS and CDR2 FNYEAQ. CDR3 length: 16 amino acids. V lost 2 bases to trimming and J lost 3 bases, with 14 bases between them. Written as DNA, the CDR3 is TGTGCCAGCAGCTTAACGGGAGAAGGGAGCTACAATGAGCAGTTCTTC. This translates into CASSLTGEGSYNEQFF.

The chain has TRBV25-1 and TRBJ2-5, with D tentatively TRBD2 (7 bases). The J call may be wrong; the DNA end is better matched by TRBJ2-7. Per the germline V gene, CDR1 is MGHDK and CDR2 is SYGVNS. This CDR3 has 11 residues. The CDR3 is CASEGGYEQYF. In DNA, the CDR3 is TGTGCCAGTGAGGGGGGGTACGAGCAGTACTTC.

The rearrangement uses TRBV7-9 and TRBJ1-4; 8 bases line up with TRBD1. Germline V gene data show CDR1 as SEHNR and CDR2 as FQNEAQ (reference sequence). Trimming removed 5 bases from V and 8 bases from J; junction bases left unmatched: 10. This CDR3 is 15 amino acids long. CDR3 sequence reads: CASSPGGVRREKLFF. The CDR3 region has the DNA TGTGCCAGCAGCCCAGGGGGCGTCAGGAGGGAAAAACTGTTTTTT.

CDR3 residues: CASSYGQGEGTDTQYF. CDR3 in DNA: TGTGCCAGCAGCTACGGACAGGGAGAAGGCACAGATACGCAGTATTTT. The rearrangement joins TRBV7-2 to TRBJ2-3; 8 bases are a match to TRBD1. Trimming took 4 bases from V and 1 from J; bases not matched to a gene: 7. Germline V gene lookup returns CDR1 SGHTA and CDR2 FQGNSA. The CDR3 has 16 amino acids.

The CDR3 nucleotides are TGTGCCAGCAGCGAGGGACTGGGACCGAATGGTGAGCAGTTCTTC. This codes for CASSEGLGPNGEQFF. The rearrangement uses TRBV9 and TRBJ2-1; perhaps TRBD2 as D (6 bases). V shed 3 bases and J shed 9 bases, with 19 bases lying between them. The CDR3 runs to 15 residues. From germline, CDR1 is SGDLS and CDR2 YYNGEE.

This clonotype was observed a few times. This chain links TRBV5-1 with TRBJ2-7; D unclear. This CDR3 is 12 amino acids long. Germline V CDR1 and CDR2: SGHRS, YFSETQ. Trimming stripped 4 bases from V and 2 bases from J, with 7 bases between. The CDR3, as DNA: TGCGCCAGCAGCAGCGAAACCTACGAGCAGTACTTC. Translating gives CASSSETYEQYF.

This chain links TRBV5-5 with TRBJ2-3, with 10 bases fitting TRBD1. CDR1 and CDR2 (germline): SGHKS, YYEKEE (reference sequence). The V gene end was trimmed by 6 bases and the J gene end by 2 bases; junction bases not matched to a gene: 9. This CDR3 has 16 residues. The CDR3 loop reads CASIRKDRGYTDTQYF. In nucleotides, the CDR3 is TGTGCCAGCATAAGAAAGGACAGGGGGTACACAGATACGCAGTATTTT.

Only a few counts were recorded for this clonotype. The chain recombines TRBV28 with TRBJ2-6; D possibly uses TRBD1 or TRBD2 (6 bases each). The CDR3 loop spans 19 amino acids. Germline V gives CDR1 MDHEN, CDR2 SYDVKM. V lost 2 bases and J 0 bases, leaving 17 bases between the germline ends. CDR3 in DNA: TGTGCCAGCAGTTTAGGGGGGCAGGGAATAGGCTCTGGGGCCAACGTCCTGACTTTC. Translating it yields CASSLGGQGIGSGANVLTF.

V usage is TRBV5-1 and J usage is TRBJ2-5; D is perhaps TRBD1 (5 bases). CDR3 length equals 16 residues. Germline V gives CDR1 SGHRS, CDR2 YFSETQ. Trimming removed 0 bases from V and 1 base from J, with 13 bases in between. CDR3 in DNA: TGCGCCAGCAGCTTGGGAGCAGGGATTCTCCAAGAGACCCAGTACTTC. This encodes CASSLGAGILQETQYF.

The chain couples TRBV20-1 to TRBJ2-7; D possibly corresponds to TRBD1 (5 bases). The V and J ends lost 0 bases and 3 bases respectively, with 15 bases between them. Germline V gene data show CDR1 as DFQATT and CDR2 as SNEGSKA (reference sequence). This CDR3 comprises 15 residues. DNA for the CDR3: TGCAGTGCTAGAGACCCAAGCAGGGTCTTCTACGAGCAGTACTTC. It specifies CSARDPSRVFYEQYF.

Only a few counts were recorded for this clonotype. The V gene is TRBV7-9, the J gene TRBJ1-2; 7 bases align to TRBD1. Trimming at V came to 6 bases and at J to 5 bases, leaving 6 bases not matched to a gene. Germline values: CDR1 SEHNR, CDR2 FQNEAQ (reference sequence). The CDR3 loop spans 13 amino acids. CDR3 sequence (DNA): TGTGCCAGCAGTTCGGACAGGCTATATGGCTACACCTTC. Protein product: CASSSDRLYGYTF.

In this sample, this clonotype turned up a few times. The chain links TRBV12-3 or TRBV12-4 to TRBJ2-7; D is uncertain. V gave up 3 bases and J gave up 3 bases, with 9 bases separating them. The CDR3 totals 13 residues. CDR3 in amino acids: CASSFGELYEQYF. The CDR3 DNA reads as TGTGCCAGCAGTTTCGGCGAGCTCTACGAGCAGTACTTC.

The V call is TRBV6-2 or TRBV6-3, the J call TRBJ2-1, with D possibly matching TRBD2 (5 bases). Trimming took off 2 bases at V and 5 bases at J, with 16 bases between the two ends. The CDR3 has 16 amino acids. CDR1 and CDR2 (germline): MNHEY, SVGEGT. In DNA form, the CDR3 reads TGTGCCAGCAGTTACGACGGGGTGGGCCTTAACAATGAGCAGTTCTTC. Amino acid sequence: CASSYDGVGLNNEQFF.

This clonotype showed up just a few times. The J gene is TRBJ2-1, the V gene TRBV7-2, with D perhaps matching TRBD2 (7 bases). Germline V lookup: CDR1 SGHTA, CDR2 FQGNSA. This CDR3 region has 19 residues. Trimming pared 4 bases from V and 3 bases from J, leaving 25 bases between. The DNA of the CDR3 is TGTGCCAGCAGCTACCAGCAGGGAGGGGGACTCCCGTTCTACAATGAGCAGTTCTTC. It codes for CASSYQQGGGLPFYNEQFF.

This clonotype occurred once. The CDR3 DNA reads as TGCGCCAGCAGCCGGGACTCCGTGGTGAATGAGCAGTTCTTC. Amino acids: CASSRDSVVNEQFF. The chain has TRBV10-1 and TRBJ2-1, with a possible D match to TRBD2 (6 bases). The V and J ends lost 6 bases and 7 bases respectively, with 16 bases between them. The CDR3 is made up of 14 amino acids. Germline CDR1 WNHNN, CDR2 SYGVQD (reference sequence).

The sample holds a few counts of this clonotype. This rearrangement joins TRBV6-1 to TRBJ2-7; D may be TRBD1 (6 bases). The CDR3 runs 14 residues. Germline V gene sequence: CDR1 MNHNS, CDR2 SASEGT. V lost 10 bases and J lost 0, with 16 bases in between. In DNA form, the CDR3 reads TGTGCCACCTCTACAGGGAAGAGCTCCTACGAGCAGTACTTC. This gives the protein CATSTGKSSYEQYF.

This chain uses TRBV7-2 with TRBJ2-5; 7 bases are a match to TRBD1. Germline loops: CDR1 SGHTA, CDR2 FQGNSA. The CDR3 contains 17 residues. The V and J ends lost 4 bases and 5 bases, in that order; junction bases with no gene match: 16. Here the CDR3 reads CASSSPRTGSPRETQYF. In DNA form, the CDR3 reads TGTGCCAGCAGCTCACCCCGGACAGGAAGTCCCAGGGAGACCCAGTACTTC.

In its sample, this clonotype was seen a few times. The V and J genes are TRBV6-5 and TRBJ1-2; D not certain. The V and J ends lost 4 bases and 4 bases respectively, with 10 bases between them. The germline V gene encodes CDR1 MNHEY and CDR2 SVGAGI. The CDR3 spans 13 residues. The CDR3 region is CASSSESRYGYTF. CDR3 nucleotides: TGTGCCAGCAGTTCGGAGTCGCGCTATGGCTACACCTTC.

This chain joins TRBV6-1 and TRBJ1-2; 9 bases align to TRBD1. J lost 6 bases, V lost 3 bases, and 5 bases had no gene match. The CDR3 runs to 14 residues. Germline values: CDR1 MNHNS, CDR2 SASEGT. CDR3 protein: CASSDPGQGNGYTF. The DNA of the CDR3 is TGTGCCAGCAGTGACCCGGGACAGGGTAATGGCTACACCTTC.

The rearrangement uses TRBV9 and TRBJ2-4, with 8 positions matching TRBD2. TRBJ2-7 explains the end of the DNA better; the J call may be wrong. Germline V CDR1 and CDR2: SGDLS, YYNGEE. This CDR3 has 13 amino acids. CDR3 in DNA: TGTGCCAGCAGCGCGAGCGGGGGAGGCGAGCAGTACTTC. It specifies CASSASGGGEQYF.

The chain joins TRBV7-6 to TRBJ2-1, with 12 bases matching TRBD2. The assigned J gene may be wrong: the sequence end matches TRBJ2-7 better. This CDR3 region has 14 residues. Looked up from germline, CDR1 is SGHVS and CDR2 is FNYEAQ. The CDR3 coding sequence is TGTGCCAGCGTCGGACTAGCGGGAAACAATGAGCAGTACTTC. It translates to CASVGLAGNNEQYF.

V gene TRBV7-2 combines with J gene TRBJ2-3, with a tentative D call TRBD1 (6 bases). V was cut by 4 bases and J by 2 bases, with 10 bases left in between. CDR3 length: 14 residues. Germline-derived CDR1 and CDR2 are SGHTA and FQGNSA. CDR3 sequence (DNA): TGTGCCAGCAGCTCCCCAGGGGACACAGATACGCAGTATTTT. Its translation: CASSSPGDTDTQYF.